This T cell receptor beta chain was recovered during a study of blood T cell repertoires in COVID-19. Study-wide background: Sites in the United States, Italy and Spain provided acute and convalescent COVID-19 samples. From T cells, B-cell-depleted T cells, or PBMCs came the material, which was cDNA or gDNA.

Participants came from about two dozen US areas, aged about 18 to 95 years. The assay was immunoSEQ multiplex PCR, and TCRdb's table has in-frame clones only and misses some. Of around 240,000 clones listed, around 90% are singletons. V lost 2 bases, J lost 6 bases, and 16 bases lay in between. The CDR3 totals 15 residues. The germline CDR1 and CDR2 sequences are SGHVS and FQNEAQ. This receptor was taken from a man between 45 and 60 years old who had been exposed to COVID-19. The sample consisted of PBMCs or T cells enriched from blood (not recorded which). The chain employs TRBV7-8 and TRBJ1-2; no clear D. The CDR3 loop is CASSLRLVGYDGYTF. CDR3 DNA sequence: TGTGCCAGCAGCTTACGACTGGTAGGATACGATGGCTACACCTTC. Looking up the rest from reference TRBV7-8 and TRBJ1-2 gives the full variable domain: GAGVSQSPRYKVAKRGQDVALRCDPISGHVSLFWYQQALGQGPEFLTYFQNEAQLDKSGLPSDRFFAERPEGSVSTLKIQRTQQEDSAVYLCASSLRLVGYDGYTFGSGTRLTVV.